This T cell receptor (beta chain) was sequenced in a study of blood T cell repertoires in COVID-19. About the study: PBMCs, B-cell-depleted T cells, or T cells were the source of the cDNA or gDNA that made up the material.

Germline lookup yields CDR1 MGHRA and CDR2 YSYEKL. This CDR3 is 19 amino acids long. V shed 1 base and J 6 bases; nucleotides not matched to a gene: 16. Here immunoSEQ multiplex PCR was the method, and the copy in TCRdb shows in-frame clones only, minus some. The repertoire holds approximately 69,000 clones, approximately 80% seen once, with 20% in the top ten. The clonotype was recovered from a woman between 70 and 85 years old with acute or convalescent COVID-19. The genes are TRBV4-1 and TRBJ2-1; 9 bases match TRBD2. The sample taken for sequencing was peripheral blood. CDR3 nucleotide sequence: TGCGCCAGCAGCCAAGCCAATAGGCCCTTGGGACTAGCCCTCAATGAGCAGTTCTTC. It codes for CASSQANRPLGLALNEQFF.